This T cell receptor beta chain originates from a study of PD-L1 blockade in urothelial cancer. This sample's time point: pretreatment peripheral blood. The V gene's germline CDR1 is KGHSH and CDR2 LQKENI. The CDR3 sequence is 17 residues long. Trimming took 0 bases from V and 5 from J; bases not matched to a gene: 8. Sequenced by immunoSEQ multiplex PCR; TCRdb stores in-frame clones only, minus some. This sample has some 80,000 clones, with around four fifths found just once. The specimen comprised PBMCs, sampled around atezolizumab (anti-PD-L1) treatment. The chain joins TRBV18 to TRBJ2-1; 9 bases fit TRBD2. The sequence came from a man aged 40-49 years with urothelial cancer. The CDR3 DNA is TGTGCCAGCTCACCACCGGGACGGCTAGCGGGACACAATGAGCAGTTCTTC. This codes for CASSPPGRLAGHNEQFF.